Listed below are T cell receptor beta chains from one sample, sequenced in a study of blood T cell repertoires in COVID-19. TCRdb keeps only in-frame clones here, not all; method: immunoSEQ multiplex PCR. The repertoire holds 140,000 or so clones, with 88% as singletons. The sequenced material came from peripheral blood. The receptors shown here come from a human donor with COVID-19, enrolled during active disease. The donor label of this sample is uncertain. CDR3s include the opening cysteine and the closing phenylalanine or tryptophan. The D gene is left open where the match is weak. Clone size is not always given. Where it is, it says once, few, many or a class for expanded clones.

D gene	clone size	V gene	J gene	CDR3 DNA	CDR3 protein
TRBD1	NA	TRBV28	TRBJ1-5	TGTGCCAGCAGTCCGGGACAGCACAATCAGCCCCAGCATTTT	CASSPGQHNQPQHF
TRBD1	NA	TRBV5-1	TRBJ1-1	TGCGCCAGCAGCTTTGTTACAGGGGCGAACACTGAAGCTTTCTTT	CASSFVTGANTEAFF
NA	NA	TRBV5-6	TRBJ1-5	TGTGCCAGCAGTCGACAGGTACATAGCAATCAGCCCCAGCATTTT	CASSRQVHSNQPQHF
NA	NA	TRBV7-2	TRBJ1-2	TGTGCCAGCAGCCCAGGGGCCTATGGCTACACCTTC	CASSPGAYGYTF
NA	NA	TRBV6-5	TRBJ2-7	TGTGCCAGCAGTAATCCTAGCCTCTCCTACGAGCAGTACTTC	CASSNPSLSYEQYF
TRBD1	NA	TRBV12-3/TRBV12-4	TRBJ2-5	TGTGCCAGCAGACAGGGACAGGTGGAGACCCAGTACTTC	CASRQGQVETQYF
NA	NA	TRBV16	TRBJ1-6	TGTGCCAGCAGCCATCTGACAGGTTTGAGCTCACCCCTCCACTTT	CASSHLTGLSSPLHF
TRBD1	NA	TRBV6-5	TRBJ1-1	TGTGCCAGCAGCCGACAGGGAGAAGCTTTCTTT	CASSRQGEAFF
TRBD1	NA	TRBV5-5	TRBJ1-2	TGTGCCAGCAGTTTGAATTACAGGGGTAGGGACTTCTATGGCTACACCTTC	CASSLNYRGRDFYGYTF
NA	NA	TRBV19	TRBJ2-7	TGTGCCAGTAGTATAGGGAGGACAGCCGCCTACGAGCAGTACTTC	CASSIGRTAAYEQYF
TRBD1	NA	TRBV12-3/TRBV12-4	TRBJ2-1	TGTGCCAGCGGTACAGGGGGTGAGCAGTTCTTC	CASGTGGEQFF
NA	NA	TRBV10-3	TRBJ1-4	TGTGCCATCAGTGAGGGGGCCCTGAATGAAAAACTGTTTTTT	CAISEGALNEKLFF
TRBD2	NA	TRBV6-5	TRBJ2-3	TGTGCCAGCAGATCACTAGCGGGTGGCACAGATACGCAGTATTTT	CASRSLAGGTDTQYF
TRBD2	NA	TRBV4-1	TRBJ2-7	TGCGCCAGCAGCCATTTCTCTAGCGGGATTAAAACCGAGCAGTACTTC	CASSHFSSGIKTEQYF
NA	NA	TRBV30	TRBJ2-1	TGTGCCTGGAGTAAAACTAGTTCCGTCTACAATGAGCAGTTCTTC	CAWSKTSSVYNEQFF
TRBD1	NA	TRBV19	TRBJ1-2	TGTGCCAGTAGATCGGGACAGAGTTTCTATGGCTACACCTTC	CASRSGQSFYGYTF
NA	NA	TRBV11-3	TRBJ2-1	TGTGCTACGCAGGGGTTGGGCAATGAGCAGTTCTTC	CATQGLGNEQFF
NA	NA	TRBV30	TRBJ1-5	TGTGCCTGGAGTGTAAGGCCAAGGGACACGGGGAGGGGTAATCAGCCCCAGCATTTT	CAWSVRPRDTGRGNQPQHF
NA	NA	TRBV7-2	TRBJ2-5	TGTGCCAGCGCTACACTCCGACGAAGCAGGGTGGGAGAGACCCAGTACTTC	CASATLRRSRVGETQYF
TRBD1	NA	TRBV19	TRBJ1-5	TGTGCCAGTAGCGGGACAGGGGGCTATCAGCCCCAGCATTTT	CASSGTGGYQPQHF
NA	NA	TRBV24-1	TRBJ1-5	TGTGCCACCAGTGATGGTCAGGGTCAGCCCCAGCATTTT	CATSDGQGQPQHF
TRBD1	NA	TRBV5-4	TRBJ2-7	TGTGCCAGCGGCGACGGACAGGGTTCCTACGAGCAGTACTTC	CASGDGQGSYEQYF
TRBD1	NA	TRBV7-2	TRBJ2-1	TGTGCCAGCAGCTTAGGAGACAGGGTCGGGAATGAGCAGTTCTTC	CASSLGDRVGNEQFF
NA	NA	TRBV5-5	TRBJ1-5	TGTGCCAGCAGCTTACAGGGCGGATTGGGGAGCAATCAGCCCCAGCATTTT	CASSLQGGLGSNQPQHF
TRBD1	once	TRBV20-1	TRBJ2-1	TGCAGTGCTAGTTGGGGACAGGGGGCGTATGAGCAGTTCTTC	CSASWGQGAYEQFF
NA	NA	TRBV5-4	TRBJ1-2	TGTGCCAGCAGCTTCAGCAATCCTGCGGACTATGGCTACACCTTC	CASSFSNPADYGYTF
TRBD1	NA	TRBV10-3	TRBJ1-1	TGTGCCATCAGGGGACAGGGGAACACTGAAGCTTTCTTT	CAIRGQGNTEAFF
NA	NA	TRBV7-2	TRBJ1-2	TGTGCCAGCAGCTCGACGGCGGGGGTACACTATGGCTACACCTTC	CASSSTAGVHYGYTF
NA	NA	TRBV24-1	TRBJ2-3	TGTGCCACCAGTGCGGGATCACCGTTACCAGATACGCAGTATTTT	CATSAGSPLPDTQYF
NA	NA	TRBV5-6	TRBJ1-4	TGTGCCAGCAGCTTGGTCAGGGATTTCGAAAAACTGTTTTTT	CASSLVRDFEKLFF
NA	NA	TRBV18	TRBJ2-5	TGTGCCAGCTCACCACGCTACGGGGGGCGAGGGGAGACCCAGTACTTC	CASSPRYGGRGETQYF
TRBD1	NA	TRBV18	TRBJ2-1	TGTGCCAGCTCACTCCCGGGACAGGGCAATGAGCAGTTCTTC	CASSLPGQGNEQFF
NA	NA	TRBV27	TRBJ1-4	TGTGCCAGCAGTTTAACCGATCCCGGAGGGGAACTGTTTTTT	CASSLTDPGGELFF
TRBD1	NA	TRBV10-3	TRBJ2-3	TGTGCCATCAGCTCCGGGACAGGCCTCCCCTCAGCAGATACGCAGTATTTT	CAISSGTGLPSADTQYF
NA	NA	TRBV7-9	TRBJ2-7	TGTGCCAGCAGCAAACACCGCTCCTACGAGCAGTACTTC	CASSKHRSYEQYF
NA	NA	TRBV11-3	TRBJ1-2	TGTGCCAGCAGCCCTGGAGCGGCGAACTATGGCTACACCTTC	CASSPGAANYGYTF
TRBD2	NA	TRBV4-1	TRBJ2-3	TGCGCCAGCAGCCAAGAAACTAGCGGGAGCACAGATACGCAGTATTTT	CASSQETSGSTDTQYF
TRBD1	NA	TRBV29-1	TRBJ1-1	TGCAGCGTCCAAAGGGGGCGCGTGAACACTGAAGCTTTCTTT	CSVQRGRVNTEAFF
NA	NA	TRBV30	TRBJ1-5	TGTGCCTGGAGTGTCAGATTGAATCAGCCCCAGCATTTT	CAWSVRLNQPQHF
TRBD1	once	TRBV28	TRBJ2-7	TGTGCCAGCAGCACGTCGACAGGGGGCGGCCCCTACGAGCAGTACTTC	CASSTSTGGGPYEQYF
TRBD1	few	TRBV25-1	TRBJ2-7	TGTGCCAGCAGTGCCGGACAGGGGAACGAGCAGTACTTC	CASSAGQGNEQYF
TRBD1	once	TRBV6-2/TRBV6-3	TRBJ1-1	TGTGCCAGCAGTTACAGGGGGCGCCCGGACACTGAAGCTTTCTTT	CASSYRGRPDTEAFF
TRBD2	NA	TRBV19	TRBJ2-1	TGTGCCAGTAGTTATGGAAGCGGGGGAAGCTCCTACAATGAGCAGTTCTTC	CASSYGSGGSSYNEQFF
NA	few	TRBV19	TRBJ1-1	TGTGCCAGTAGACCTTTAACAGGGTTGGCTTTCTTT	CASRPLTGLAFF
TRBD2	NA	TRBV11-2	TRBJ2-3	TGTGCCAGCAGCAAGCTAGCGGACCATTTGGATACGCAGTATTTT	CASSKLADHLDTQYF
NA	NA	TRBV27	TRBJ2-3	TGTGCCAGCAGTACGCAGGGTTGGGGCACAGATACGCAGTATTTT	CASSTQGWGTDTQYF
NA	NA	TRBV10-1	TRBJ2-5	TGCGCCAGCAGTGAATTTGAGGACAAGGGCCAGTACTTC	CASSEFEDKGQYF
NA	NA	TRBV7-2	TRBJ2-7	TGTGCCAGCAGCTTTAGCTACGAGCAGTACTTC	CASSFSYEQYF
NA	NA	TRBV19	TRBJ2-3	TGTGCCAGTAGAGGTCAGGGGGGCGCGGCCGATACGCAGTATTTT	CASRGQGGAADTQYF
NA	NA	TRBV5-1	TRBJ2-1	TGCGCCAGCAGCTTCTTACAGTCCGCTTACAATGAGCAGTTCTTC	CASSFLQSAYNEQFF
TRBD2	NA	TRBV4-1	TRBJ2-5	TGCGCCAGCAGCCAATTTAGCGGGGGCGGAGAGACCCAGTACTTC	CASSQFSGGGETQYF
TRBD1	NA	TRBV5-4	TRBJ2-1	TGTGCCAGCAGCAGACCGCAGGGGGCGCATGAGCAGTTCTTC	CASSRPQGAHEQFF
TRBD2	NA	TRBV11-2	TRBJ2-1	TGTGCCAGCAGCGATCCGGGACTAGCTGGCTACAATGAGCAGTTCTTC	CASSDPGLAGYNEQFF
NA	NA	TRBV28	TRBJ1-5	TGTGCCAGCAGCTTGGGCCGGGAGGGGAATCAGCCCCAGCATTTT	CASSLGREGNQPQHF
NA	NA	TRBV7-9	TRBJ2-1	TGTGCCAGCAGCCCACTAAGGGGGGGATCTGTACGGTATGAGCAGTTCTTC	CASSPLRGGSVRYEQFF